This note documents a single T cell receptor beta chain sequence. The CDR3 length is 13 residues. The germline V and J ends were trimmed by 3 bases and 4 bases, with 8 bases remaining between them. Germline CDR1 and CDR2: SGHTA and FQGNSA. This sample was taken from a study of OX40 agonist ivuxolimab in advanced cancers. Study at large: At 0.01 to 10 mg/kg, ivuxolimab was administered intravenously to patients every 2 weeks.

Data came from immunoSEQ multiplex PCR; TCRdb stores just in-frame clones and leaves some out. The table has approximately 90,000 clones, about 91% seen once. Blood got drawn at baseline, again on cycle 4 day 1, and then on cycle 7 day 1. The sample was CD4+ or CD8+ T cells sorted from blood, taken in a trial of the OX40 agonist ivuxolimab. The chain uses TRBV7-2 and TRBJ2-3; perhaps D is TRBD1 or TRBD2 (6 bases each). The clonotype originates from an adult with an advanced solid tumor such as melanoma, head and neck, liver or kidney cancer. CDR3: CASSFRGPDTQYF. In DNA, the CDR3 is TGTGCCAGCAGCTTCCGGGGGCCAGATACGCAGTATTTT.